What follows are 28 T cell receptor beta chains derived from one specimen sequenced in a study of response to subunit inactivated influenza vaccine. TCRdb passed the RT-PCR reads through MiXCR, listing each CDR3 protein once. The sample includes more than 550,000 distinct CDR3 sequences, about 12% of them seen just once. Source: PBMCs from blood, taken on the day of vaccination. Receptor source: a man aged 45 to 65 who received an inactivated influenza vaccine.

This clonotype has only a few counts. The chain employs TRBV15 and TRBJ2-7; 7 nucleotides align to TRBD1. The CDR3 is 16 residues long. Germline-derived CDR1 and CDR2 are LNHNV and YYDKDF (reference sequence). With 3 bases clipped from V and 5 bases from J, the junction kept 13 bases outside the gene matches. DNA for the CDR3: TGTGCCACCAGCAGCTCGTACAAGGGGGCGGTCGACGAGCAGTACTTC. Protein sequence: CATSSSYKGAVDEQYF.

The gene calls are TRBV28 and TRBJ2-6, with D perhaps matching TRBD1 (5 bases). Trimming cost V 4 bases and J 1 base, with 20 bases left between them. Germline V gene sequence: CDR1 MDHEN, CDR2 SYDVKM. The CDR3 spans 19 residues. CDR3 sequence: CASSSFTAGKRSGANVLTF. The DNA of the CDR3 is TGTGCCAGCAGTTCCTTTACGGCAGGGAAGAGGTCTGGGGCCAACGTCCTGACTTTC. The full variable domain, completed using reference TRBV28 and TRBJ2-6, is DVKVTQSSRYLVKRTGEKVFLECVQDMDHENMFWYRQDPGLGLRLIYFSYDVKMKEKGDIPEGYSVSREKKERFSLILESASTNQTSMYLCASSSFTAGKRSGANVLTFGAGSRLTVL.

Only a few counts were recorded for this clonotype. The chain has TRBV4-1 and TRBJ2-5, with 10 bases aligning to TRBD2. V gave up 1 base and J gave up 5 bases; unmatched junction bases: 4. There are 15 residues in the CDR3. CDR1 MGHRA and CDR2 YSYEKL come from the germline V gene. The CDR3 loop is CASSQVLAGDETQYF. The CDR3 DNA is TGCGCCAGCAGCCAAGTCCTAGCGGGAGACGAGACCCAGTACTTC.

The genes are TRBV5-1 and TRBJ2-5; no clear D. V shed 4 bases and J shed 1 base, with 5 bases lying between them. The CDR3 spans 12 residues. The germline V gene has CDR1 SGHRS and CDR2 YFSETQ. The chain's CDR3 is CASSGTQETQYF. For the CDR3, the DNA is TGCGCCAGCAGCGGTACCCAAGAGACCCAGTACTTC.

The table lists this clonotype with a few counts. The chain has TRBV27 and TRBJ1-2; D not certain. Germline lookup yields CDR1 MNHEY and CDR2 SMNVEV (reference sequence). This CDR3 is 15 amino acids long. Trimming removed 6 bases at V and 5 bases at J, with 19 bases between. CDR3 nucleotide sequence: TGTGCCAGCAGCCCTACTGTGACTGGGAAGTATGGCTACACCTTC. Translating gives CASSPTVTGKYGYTF.

This clonotype was seen a handful of times. The chain carries TRBV3-1 and TRBJ1-2; D ambiguous. The CDR3 covers 13 residues. CDR1 is LGHDT and CDR2 is YNNKEL in the germline V gene (reference sequence). V was shortened by 4 bases and J by 4 bases, with 10 bases between the two germline ends. For the CDR3, the DNA is TGTGCCAGCAGCCCGATGCTAAGCTATGGCTACACCTTC. Amino acids: CASSPMLSYGYTF.

This clonotype has at least ten counts. The chain recombines TRBV20-1 with TRBJ2-1; no definite D call. CDR1 is DFQATT and CDR2 is SNEGSKA in the germline V gene (reference sequence). The CDR3 extends over 14 amino acids. The V gene lost 3 bases and the J gene lost 0 bases, with 9 bases spanning the gap. The CDR3 here is CSASPRSSYNEQFF. CDR3 sequence (DNA): TGCAGTGCTAGTCCCCGAAGCTCCTACAATGAGCAGTTCTTC.

In this sample, this clonotype turned up many times. This chain joins TRBV29-1 and TRBJ2-7; 9 positions agree with TRBD1. CDR3 length: 13 amino acids. Germline assignment: CDR1 SQVTM and CDR2 ANQGSEA. V gave up 6 bases and J gave up 1 base; unmatched junction bases: 4. CDR3 loop: CSVGTGSSYEQYF. The CDR3 DNA follows: TGCAGCGTGGGGACAGGGTCTTCCTACGAGCAGTACTTC.

The chain uses TRBV6-1 and TRBJ2-3; either TRBD1 or TRBD2 may supply D (7 bases each). The CDR3 sequence is 16 residues long. Trimming pared 10 bases from V and 0 bases from J, leaving 20 bases between. Germline V gives CDR1 MNHNS, CDR2 SASEGT. Written as DNA, the CDR3 is TGTGCCATAACCCCTTGGGGAGGGGGCAGCACAGATACGCAGTATTTT. This translates into CAITPWGGGSTDTQYF.

The J gene is TRBJ1-1, the V gene TRBV29-1, with TRBD1 matching over 9 bases. Per the germline V gene, CDR1 is SQVTM and CDR2 is ANQGSEA. This CDR3 comprises 13 residues. Trimming cost V 6 bases and J 6 bases; bases outside gene matches: 8. CDR3 bases: TGCAGCGTCCGCCGGGACAGGGATGCTGAAGCTTTCTTT. It specifies CSVRRDRDAEAFF.

This clonotype was observed a single time. V gene TRBV20-1 combines with J gene TRBJ2-3; 9 bases map to TRBD1. Germline CDR1 and CDR2: DFQATT and SNEGSKA (reference sequence). The CDR3 runs to 16 residues. V gave up 3 bases and J gave up 2 bases; unmatched junction bases: 9. The chain's CDR3 is CSASPRQGVDTDTQYF. The CDR3 DNA follows: TGCAGTGCTAGCCCCCGACAGGGGGTAGACACAGATACGCAGTATTTT.

This clonotype showed up many times. The rearrangement joins TRBV29-1 to TRBJ2-7, with TRBD2 identical over 10 bases. CDR3 size: 13 residues. Per the germline V gene, CDR1 is SQVTM and CDR2 is ANQGSEA. V shed 5 bases and J 5 bases; nucleotides not matched to a gene: 6. CDR3 bases: TGCAGCGTTAGCGGGAGGGCCTTCCACGAGCAGTACTTC. It yields the protein CSVSGRAFHEQYF.

V and J are TRBV5-1 and TRBJ1-6; 7 positions agree with TRBD1. The CDR3 consists of 16 residues. Germline CDR1 reads SGHRS; CDR2 reads YFSETQ. With 6 bases clipped from V and 9 bases from J, the junction kept 15 bases outside the gene matches. The CDR3 region is CASNAEARQGSSPLHF. Here the CDR3 DNA reads TGCGCCAGCAATGCTGAAGCCCGACAGGGTAGTTCACCCCTCCACTTT.

The chain couples TRBV7-2 to TRBJ2-2; D is uncertain. The germline V and J ends were trimmed by 2 bases and 2 bases, with 9 bases remaining between them. The germline V gene encodes CDR1 SGHTA and CDR2 FQGNSA. CDR3 length equals 15 residues. CDR3 coding DNA: TGTGCCAGCAGCTTACTTGGCAGCAACACCGGGGAGCTGTTTTTT. This translates into CASSLLGSNTGELFF.

This clonotype was seen only a few times. The rearrangement links TRBV5-4 to TRBJ2-3; D possibly uses TRBD1 or TRBD2 (7 bases each). The CDR3 runs to 13 residues. The germline V and J ends were trimmed by 7 bases and 3 bases, with 12 bases remaining between them. Germline lookup yields CDR1 SGHNT and CDR2 YYREEE (reference sequence). The CDR3 DNA reads as TGTGCCAGCGGGACAGCGGGGACAGATACGCAGTATTTT. Amino acid sequence: CASGTAGTDTQYF.

This clonotype was seen only a few times. Written as DNA, the CDR3 is TGTGCCAGCAGATATAGCGGGGGCCAGAACACCGGGGAGCTGTTTTTT. This encodes CASRYSGGQNTGELFF. V is TRBV5-4 and J is TRBJ2-2, with 9 bases matching TRBD2. Trimming at V came to 5 bases and at J to 1 base, leaving 6 bases not matched to a gene. The CDR3 has 16 residues. Germline V gene data show CDR1 as SGHNT and CDR2 as YYREEE (reference sequence).

There are a few counts of this clonotype. The chain couples TRBV2 to TRBJ1-1; maybe TRBD1 (6 bases). CDR1 SNHLY and CDR2 FYNNEI come from the germline V gene. The CDR3 has 13 residues. The V end was cut by 8 bases, the J end by 6 bases, with 16 bases between. CDR3 region: CASSRGAMSEAFF. CDR3 DNA sequence: TGTGCCAGCTCCCGGGGGGCTATGTCTGAAGCTTTCTTT.

This clonotype was found a few times. The CDR3: CASRTTGGASYEQYF. In DNA form, the CDR3 reads TGTGCCAGCAGGACGACAGGGGGAGCTTCCTACGAGCAGTACTTC. The chain combines TRBV12-3 or TRBV12-4 with TRBJ2-7, with 9 bases identical to TRBD1. CDR3 length: 15 amino acids. V was pared by 6 bases and J by 1 base, with 7 bases of the junction left unmatched.

There are many counts of this clonotype. The rearrangement links TRBV5-5 to TRBJ1-2; D not certain. Germline V gene data show CDR1 as SGHKS and CDR2 as YYEKEE (reference sequence). Trimming took off 3 bases at V and 4 bases at J, with 7 bases between the two ends. The CDR3 is 12 amino acids. DNA for the CDR3: TGTGCCAGCAGCTCGGACGTCTATGGCTACACCTTC. Translated: CASSSDVYGYTF.

This clonotype was seen many times. V gene TRBV24-1 combines with J gene TRBJ2-6; D unresolved. This CDR3 spans 14 amino acids. CDR1 KGHDR and CDR2 SFDVKD come from the germline V gene. V lost 4 bases to trimming and J lost 4 bases, with 7 bases between them. Here the CDR3 DNA reads TGTGCCACCAGTGAGTCCACCGGGGCCAACGTCCTGACTTTC. It specifies CATSESTGANVLTF.

This clonotype was counted only a few times. J is TRBJ2-2 and V is TRBV29-1, with TRBD1 matching 10 bases. Trimming cost V 6 bases and J 6 bases; bases outside gene matches: 4. The CDR3 runs 13 residues. CDR1 and CDR2 from the germline V gene are SQVTM and ANQGSEA. The CDR3 nucleotides are TGCAGCGTCCAAGGACAGGGGGCCGGGGAGCTGTTTTTT. Residues: CSVQGQGAGELFF.

The CDR3 region has the DNA TGTGCCAGCAGCCTAGCGGGGGGGAGCGAAAACATTCAGTACTTC. Its translation is CASSLAGGSENIQYF. This chain joins TRBV4-2 and TRBJ2-4; 11 bases agree with TRBD2. V shed 4 bases and J 5 bases; nucleotides not matched to a gene: 4. This CDR3 region has 15 residues. From germline, CDR1 is LGHNA and CDR2 YNFKEQ.

The chain combines TRBV15 with TRBJ2-2, with 12 bases fitting TRBD2. The V gene's germline CDR1 is LNHNV and CDR2 YYDKDF (reference sequence). This CDR3 is built from 16 residues. V trimming: 1 base; J trimming: 3 bases; junction bases outside the gene matches: 0. The CDR3 bases are TGTGCCACCAGCAGAGGACTAGCGGGAGACACCGGGGAGCTGTTTTTT. Its protein product is CATSRGLAGDTGELFF.

This clonotype has only a few counts. The V and J genes are TRBV20-1 and TRBJ2-3; 7 nucleotides align to TRBD2. The CDR3 extends over 15 amino acids. CDR1 is DFQATT and CDR2 is SNEGSKA in the germline V gene (reference sequence). Unmatched junction bases numbered 9, after V lost 2 bases and J lost 4 bases. CDR3 nucleotides: TGCAGTGCTAGATTGCTAGCGGCCTCCCCAGATACGCAGTATTTT. Protein product: CSARLLAASPDTQYF.

This clonotype was found many times. V is TRBV5-1 and J is TRBJ2-5; D is perhaps TRBD1 or TRBD2 (6 bases each). This CDR3 comprises 16 residues. Germline V gene sequence: CDR1 SGHRS, CDR2 YFSETQ. Between the trimmed V and J ends, which lost 5 bases and 2 bases, there was a span of 19 bases. The CDR3 spells CASRTRGGQNQETQYF. The DNA for the CDR3 is TGCGCCAGCAGGACGCGGGGTGGACAGAATCAAGAGACCCAGTACTTC.

The gene calls are TRBV4-3 and TRBJ2-3; the match to TRBD2 covers 8 bases. Germline V lookup: CDR1 LGHNA, CDR2 YSLEER. The CDR3 contains 17 residues. V dropped 1 base and J dropped 3; count of bases not matched to a gene: 9. This CDR3 reads CASSQGGAGVLTDTQYF. For the CDR3, the DNA is TGCGCCAGCAGCCAAGGCGGAGCGGGGGTTTTGACAGATACGCAGTATTTT.

This clonotype was detected only a few times. V is TRBV19 and J is TRBJ1-2; tentative D call: TRBD1 (5 bases). CDR1 and CDR2 from the germline V gene are LNHDA and SQIVND (reference sequence). This CDR3 comprises 11 residues. The V and J ends lost 6 bases and 8 bases respectively, with 10 bases between them. The CDR3 here is CASRQAEGYTF. CDR3 in DNA: TGTGCCAGTAGACAGGCCGAAGGCTACACCTTC.

V usage is TRBV28 and J usage is TRBJ2-2; possibly TRBD2 for D (6 bases). Germline CDR1 reads MDHEN; CDR2 reads SYDVKM. CDR3 length equals 14 residues. Trimming removed 9 bases at V and 1 base at J, with 12 bases between. CDR3 protein: CASRSGQNTGELFF. The CDR3 DNA reads as TGTGCCAGTCGGAGCGGGCAGAACACCGGGGAGCTGTTTTTT.